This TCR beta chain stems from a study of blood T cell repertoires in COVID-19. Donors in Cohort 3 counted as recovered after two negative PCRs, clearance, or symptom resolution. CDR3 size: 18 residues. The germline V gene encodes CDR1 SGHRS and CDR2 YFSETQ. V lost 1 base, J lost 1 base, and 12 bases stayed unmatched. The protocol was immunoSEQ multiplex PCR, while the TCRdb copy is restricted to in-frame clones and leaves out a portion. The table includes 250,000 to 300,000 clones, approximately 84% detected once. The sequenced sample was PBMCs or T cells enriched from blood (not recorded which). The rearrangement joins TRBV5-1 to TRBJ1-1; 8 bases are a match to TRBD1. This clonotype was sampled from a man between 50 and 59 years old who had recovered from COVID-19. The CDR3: CASSLSMGRGQGNTEAFF. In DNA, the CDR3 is TGCGCCAGCAGCTTGTCCATGGGCCGTGGACAGGGGAACACTGAAGCTTTCTTT.